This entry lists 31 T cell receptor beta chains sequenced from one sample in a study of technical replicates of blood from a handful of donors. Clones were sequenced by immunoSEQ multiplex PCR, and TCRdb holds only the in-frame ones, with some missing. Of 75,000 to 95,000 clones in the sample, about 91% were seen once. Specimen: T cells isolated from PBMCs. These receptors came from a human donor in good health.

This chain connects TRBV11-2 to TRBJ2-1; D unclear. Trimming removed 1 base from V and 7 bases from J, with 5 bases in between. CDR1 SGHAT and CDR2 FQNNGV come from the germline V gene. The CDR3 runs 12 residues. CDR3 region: CASSLAGNEQFF. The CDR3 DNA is TGTGCCAGCAGCTTAGCCGGGAATGAGCAGTTCTTC.

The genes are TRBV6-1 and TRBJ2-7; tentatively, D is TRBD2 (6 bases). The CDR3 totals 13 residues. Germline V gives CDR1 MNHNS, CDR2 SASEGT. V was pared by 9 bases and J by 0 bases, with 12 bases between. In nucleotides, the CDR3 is TGTGCCAGTCGTACCGGGGGCTCCTACGAGCAGTACTTC. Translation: CASRTGGSYEQYF.

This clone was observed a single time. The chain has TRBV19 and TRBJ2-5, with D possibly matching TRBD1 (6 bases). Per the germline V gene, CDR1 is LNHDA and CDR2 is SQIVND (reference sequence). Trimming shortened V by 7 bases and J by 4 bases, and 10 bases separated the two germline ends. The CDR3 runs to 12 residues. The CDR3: CASNRAGETQYF. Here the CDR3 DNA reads TGTGCCAGTAACAGGGCTGGAGAGACCCAGTACTTC.

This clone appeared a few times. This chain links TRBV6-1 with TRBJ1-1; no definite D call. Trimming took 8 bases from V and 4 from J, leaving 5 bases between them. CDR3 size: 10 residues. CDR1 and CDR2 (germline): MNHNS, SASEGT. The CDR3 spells CASLVTEAFF. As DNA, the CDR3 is TGTGCCAGCTTAGTCACTGAAGCTTTCTTT.

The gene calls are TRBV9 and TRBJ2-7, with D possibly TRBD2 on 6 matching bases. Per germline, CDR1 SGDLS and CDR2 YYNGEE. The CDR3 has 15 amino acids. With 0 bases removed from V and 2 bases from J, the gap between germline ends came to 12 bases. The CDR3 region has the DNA TGTGCCAGCAGCGTAGTTGGGGACTGGGCCTACGAGCAGTACTTC. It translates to CASSVVGDWAYEQYF.

This CDR3 reads CASSLREGADTQYF. The CDR3, as DNA: TGTGCCAGCAGTTTGCGGGAGGGGGCAGATACGCAGTATTTT. This chain connects TRBV28 to TRBJ2-3; 9 bases are a match to TRBD2. The CDR3 contains 14 residues. In germline, CDR1 is MDHEN, CDR2 SYDVKM. Trimming took 3 bases from V and 4 from J; bases not matched to a gene: 2.

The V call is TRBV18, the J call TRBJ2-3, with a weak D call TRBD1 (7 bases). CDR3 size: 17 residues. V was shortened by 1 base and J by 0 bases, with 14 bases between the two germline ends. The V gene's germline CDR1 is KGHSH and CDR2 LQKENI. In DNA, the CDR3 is TGTGCCAGCTCACCACTGGCGGAGGGGGCTAGCACAGATACGCAGTATTTT. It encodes CASSPLAEGASTDTQYF.

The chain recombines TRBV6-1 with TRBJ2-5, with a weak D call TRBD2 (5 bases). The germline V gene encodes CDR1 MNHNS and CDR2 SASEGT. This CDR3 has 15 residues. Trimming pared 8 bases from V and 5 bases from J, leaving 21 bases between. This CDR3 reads CASGETISSGETQYF. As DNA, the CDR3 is TGTGCCAGCGGGGAGACTATCTCCTCGGGGGAGACCCAGTACTTC.

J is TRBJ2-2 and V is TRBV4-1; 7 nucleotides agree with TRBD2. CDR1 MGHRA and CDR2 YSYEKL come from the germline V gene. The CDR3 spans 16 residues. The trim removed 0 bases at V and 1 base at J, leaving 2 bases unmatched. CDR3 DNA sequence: TGCGCCAGCAGCCAAGATTGGACTAGGAACACCGGGGAGCTGTTTTTT. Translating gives CASSQDWTRNTGELFF.

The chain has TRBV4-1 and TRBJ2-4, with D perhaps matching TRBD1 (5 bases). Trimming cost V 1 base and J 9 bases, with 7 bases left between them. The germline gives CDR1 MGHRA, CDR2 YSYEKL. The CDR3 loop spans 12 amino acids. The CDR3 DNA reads TGCGCCAGCAGCCAAGGGACAAGCATTCAGTACTTC. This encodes CASSQGTSIQYF.

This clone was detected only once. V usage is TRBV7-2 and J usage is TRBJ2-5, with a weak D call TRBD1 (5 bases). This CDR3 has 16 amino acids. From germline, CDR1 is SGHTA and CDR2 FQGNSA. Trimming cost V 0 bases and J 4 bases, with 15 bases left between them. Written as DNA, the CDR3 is TGTGCCAGCAGCTTAGCCTCCGGGCAGGGATCAGAGACCCAGTACTTC. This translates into CASSLASGQGSETQYF.

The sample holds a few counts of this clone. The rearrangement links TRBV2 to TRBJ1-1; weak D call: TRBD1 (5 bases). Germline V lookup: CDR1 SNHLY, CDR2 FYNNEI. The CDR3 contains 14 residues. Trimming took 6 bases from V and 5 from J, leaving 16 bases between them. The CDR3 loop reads CASRFGWGETEAFF. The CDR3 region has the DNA TGTGCCAGCAGGTTTGGCTGGGGGGAGACTGAAGCTTTCTTT.

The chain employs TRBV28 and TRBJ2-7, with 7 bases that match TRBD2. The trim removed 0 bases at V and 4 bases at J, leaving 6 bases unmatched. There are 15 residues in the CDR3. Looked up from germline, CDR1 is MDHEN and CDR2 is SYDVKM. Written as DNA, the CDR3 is TGTGCCAGCAGTTTATGGGGGGAGGGCCAATACGAGCAGTACTTC. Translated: CASSLWGEGQYEQYF.

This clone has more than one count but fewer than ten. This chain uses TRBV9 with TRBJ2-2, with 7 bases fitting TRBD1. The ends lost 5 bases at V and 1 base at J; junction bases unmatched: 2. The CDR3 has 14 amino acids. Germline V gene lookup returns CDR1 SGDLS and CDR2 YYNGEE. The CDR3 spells CASRTGRNTGELFF. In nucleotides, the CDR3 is TGTGCCAGCAGGACAGGGAGGAACACCGGGGAGCTGTTTTTT.

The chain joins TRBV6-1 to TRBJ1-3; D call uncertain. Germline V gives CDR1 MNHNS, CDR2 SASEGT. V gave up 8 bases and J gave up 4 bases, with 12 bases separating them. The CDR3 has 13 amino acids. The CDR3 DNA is TGTGCCAGCCTCATGAGGGCCGGAAACACCATATATTTT. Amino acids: CASLMRAGNTIYF.

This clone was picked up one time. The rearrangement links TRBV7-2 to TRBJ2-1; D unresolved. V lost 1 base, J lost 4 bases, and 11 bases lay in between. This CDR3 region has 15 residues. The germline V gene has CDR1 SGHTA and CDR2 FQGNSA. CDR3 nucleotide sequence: TGTGCCAGCAGCTTAGATTCTGGCAATTACAATGAGCAGTTCTTC. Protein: CASSLDSGNYNEQFF.

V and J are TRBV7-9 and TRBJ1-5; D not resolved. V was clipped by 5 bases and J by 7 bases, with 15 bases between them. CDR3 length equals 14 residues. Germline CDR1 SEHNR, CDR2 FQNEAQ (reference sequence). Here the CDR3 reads CASSPIPLGQPQHF. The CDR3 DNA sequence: TGTGCCAGCAGCCCAATTCCGCTCGGGCAGCCCCAGCATTTT.

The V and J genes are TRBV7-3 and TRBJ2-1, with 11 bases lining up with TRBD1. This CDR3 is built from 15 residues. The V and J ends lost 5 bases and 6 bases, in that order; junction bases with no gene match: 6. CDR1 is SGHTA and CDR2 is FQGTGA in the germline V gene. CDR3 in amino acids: CASSQGQGGINEQFF. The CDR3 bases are TGTGCCAGCAGCCAGGGACAGGGGGGTATCAATGAGCAGTTCTTC.

The CDR3: CASSVAGLAENEQFF. The DNA for the CDR3 is TGTGCCAGCAGCGTAGCCGGACTAGCGGAGAATGAGCAGTTCTTC. This chain links TRBV9 with TRBJ2-1, with 10 bases identical to TRBD2. Trimming removed 0 bases from V and 7 bases from J; junction bases left unmatched: 4. Germline CDR1 reads SGDLS; CDR2 reads YYNGEE. The CDR3 is 15 residues long.

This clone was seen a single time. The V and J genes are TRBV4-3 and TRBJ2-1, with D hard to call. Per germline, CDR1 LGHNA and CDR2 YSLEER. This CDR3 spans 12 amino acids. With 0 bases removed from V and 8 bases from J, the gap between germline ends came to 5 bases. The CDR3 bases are TGCGCCAGCAGCCAAGATTCTTATGAGCAGTTCTTC. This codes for CASSQDSYEQFF.

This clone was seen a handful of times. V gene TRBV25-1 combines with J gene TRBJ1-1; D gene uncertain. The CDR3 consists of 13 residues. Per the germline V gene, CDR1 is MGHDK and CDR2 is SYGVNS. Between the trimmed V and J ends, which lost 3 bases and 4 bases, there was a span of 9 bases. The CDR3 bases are TGTGCCAGCAGTGATCCAGTCTCCACTGAAGCTTTCTTT. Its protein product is CASSDPVSTEAFF.

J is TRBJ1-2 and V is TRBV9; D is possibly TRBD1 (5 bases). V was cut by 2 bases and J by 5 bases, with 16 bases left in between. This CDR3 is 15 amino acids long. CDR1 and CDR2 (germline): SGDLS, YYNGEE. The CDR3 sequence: CASSVQGGSGYGYTF. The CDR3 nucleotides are TGTGCCAGCAGCGTCCAGGGAGGCAGCGGTTATGGCTACACCTTC. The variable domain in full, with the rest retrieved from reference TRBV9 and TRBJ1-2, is DSGVTQTPKHLITATGQRVTLRCSPRSGDLSVYWYQQSLDQGLQFLIQYYNGEERAKGNILERFSAQQFPDLHSELNLSSLELGDSALYFCASSVQGGSGYGYTFGSGTRLTVV.

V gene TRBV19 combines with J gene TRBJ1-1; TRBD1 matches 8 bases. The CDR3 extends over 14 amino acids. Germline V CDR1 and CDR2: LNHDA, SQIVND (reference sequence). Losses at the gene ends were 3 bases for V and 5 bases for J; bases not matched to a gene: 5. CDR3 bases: TGTGCCAGTAGTATTCGGAACAGGGGGACTGAAGCTTTCTTT. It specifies CASSIRNRGTEAFF.

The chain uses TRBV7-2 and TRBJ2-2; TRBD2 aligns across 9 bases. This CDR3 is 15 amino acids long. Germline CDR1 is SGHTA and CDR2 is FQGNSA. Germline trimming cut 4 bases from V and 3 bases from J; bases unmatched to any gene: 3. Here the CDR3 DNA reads TGTGCCAGCAGCTCCGGACTAGCGTACACCGGGGAGCTGTTTTTT. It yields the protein CASSSGLAYTGELFF.

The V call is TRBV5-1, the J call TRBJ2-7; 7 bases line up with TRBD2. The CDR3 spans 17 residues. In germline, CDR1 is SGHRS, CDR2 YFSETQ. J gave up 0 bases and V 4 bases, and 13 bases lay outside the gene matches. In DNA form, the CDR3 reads TGCGCCAGCAGCCCCACCTCGGGAGGAATGAGCTCCTACGAGCAGTACTTC. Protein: CASSPTSGGMSSYEQYF.

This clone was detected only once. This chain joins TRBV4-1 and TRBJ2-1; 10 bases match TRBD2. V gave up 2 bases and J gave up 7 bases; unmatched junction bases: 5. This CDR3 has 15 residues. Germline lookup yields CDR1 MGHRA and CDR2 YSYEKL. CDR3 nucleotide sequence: TGCGCCAGCAGCCAAAGACTAGCGGGTAATAATGAGCAGTTCTTC. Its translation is CASSQRLAGNNEQFF.

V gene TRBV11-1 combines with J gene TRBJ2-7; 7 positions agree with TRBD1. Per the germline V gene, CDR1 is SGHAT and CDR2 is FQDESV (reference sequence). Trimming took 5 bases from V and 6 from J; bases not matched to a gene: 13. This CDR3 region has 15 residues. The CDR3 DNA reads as TGTGCCAGCAGCCCCCGATGGACAGGTTTGGGCGAGCAGTACTTC. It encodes CASSPRWTGLGEQYF. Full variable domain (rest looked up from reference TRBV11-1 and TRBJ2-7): EAEVAQSPRYKITEKSQAVAFWCDPISGHATLYWYRQILGQGPELLVQFQDESVVDDSQLPKDRFSAERLKGVDSTLKIQPAELGDSAMYLCASSPRWTGLGEQYFGPGTRLTVT.

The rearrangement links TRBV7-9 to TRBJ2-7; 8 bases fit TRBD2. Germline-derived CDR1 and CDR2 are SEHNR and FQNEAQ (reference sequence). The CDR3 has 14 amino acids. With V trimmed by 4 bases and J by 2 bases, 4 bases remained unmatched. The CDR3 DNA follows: TGTGCCAGCAGCTCTAGCGGGCGGCCCTACGAGCAGTACTTC. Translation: CASSSSGRPYEQYF.

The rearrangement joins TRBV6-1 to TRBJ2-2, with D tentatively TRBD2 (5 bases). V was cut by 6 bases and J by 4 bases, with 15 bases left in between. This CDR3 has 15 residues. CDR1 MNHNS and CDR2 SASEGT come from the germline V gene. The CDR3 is CASRPDGGSTGELFF. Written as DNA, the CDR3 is TGTGCCAGCAGACCGGACGGTGGGAGCACCGGGGAGCTGTTTTTT.

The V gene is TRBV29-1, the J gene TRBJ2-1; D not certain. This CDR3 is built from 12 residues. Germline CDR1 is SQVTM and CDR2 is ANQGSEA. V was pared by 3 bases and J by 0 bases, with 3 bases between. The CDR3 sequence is CSVESSYNEQFF. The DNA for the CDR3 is TGCAGCGTTGAGAGCTCCTACAATGAGCAGTTCTTC.

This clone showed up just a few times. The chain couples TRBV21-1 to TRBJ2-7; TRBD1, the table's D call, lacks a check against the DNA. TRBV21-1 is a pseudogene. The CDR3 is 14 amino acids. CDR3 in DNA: TGTGCCAGCAGCAAGGGACAGGGATTACTCGAGCAGTACTTC. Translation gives CASSKGQGLLEQYF.